This T cell receptor (beta chain) comes out of a study of T-cell reconstitution after alpha-beta-depleted transplantation in children. General study findings and limits: Surviving recipient T cells and thymic progenitors produced the high day-60 TCRbeta diversity seen in some patients. Among T cells one year after transplant, newly produced cells accounted for most counts and diversity. Two months or so post-transplant, alpha-beta T cells reportedly derived from several hundred expanded graft clones.

CDR3 length equals 13 residues. CDR1 and CDR2 (germline): SQVTM, ANQGSEA. Trimming removed 6 bases at V and 3 bases at J, with 13 bases between. This clonotype was counted at least ten times. Its antigen remains unidentified. Preparation of the TCRbeta library involved a method that used unique molecular identifiers. TCRdb re-derived calls from the PCR reads in MiXCR, one entry per CDR3 protein. The repertoire consists of 200,000 or so distinct CDR3 sequences, with about 6% occurring once and the leading ten covering just over 4.5%. The rearrangement joins TRBV29-1 to TRBJ2-3; TRBD1 might be the D (6 bases). This clonotype was sampled from a girl under three years old with combined immunodeficiency, due to receive a stem cell transplant. The sample here was PBMCs, taken before TCRalphabeta/CD19-depleted stem cell transplant. The CDR3 loop reads CSVLQGSTDTQYF. The CDR3 DNA follows: TGCAGCGTCTTGCAGGGGTCAACAGATACGCAGTATTTT.